The source of this T cell receptor beta chain is a study of T-cell memory formation after mild COVID-19. Study-level results: Among clones contracting day 15 to 85, CD4/CD8 was balanced, whereas later expanders leaned CD4+. CD4+ clones that contracted lay mainly in CM and EM; CD8+ ones lay in EMRA.

Note on this clonotype: Its antigen remains unknown.

TCRdb reprocessed the 5' RACE reads with MiXCR, giving one entry per CDR3 protein. The table includes 250,000 to 300,000 distinct CDR3 sequences, about 16% detected once. The germline V and J ends were trimmed by 1 base and 1 base, with 8 bases remaining between them. Germline CDR1 is SGHVS and CDR2 is FQNEAQ. CDR3 size: 14 residues. Sequenced material: PBMCs or a T cell subset sorted from them (not recorded which). This receptor was identified in a man younger than 35 who had mild COVID-19 (a few samples of this study predate the infection). Cell type and time point are not known. This sequence joins TRBV7-8 and TRBJ2-7; D not resolved. CDR3 amino acids: CASSLGSGSYEQYF. CDR3 DNA sequence: TGTGCCAGCAGCTTAGGGTCCGGTTCCTACGAGCAGTACTTC.